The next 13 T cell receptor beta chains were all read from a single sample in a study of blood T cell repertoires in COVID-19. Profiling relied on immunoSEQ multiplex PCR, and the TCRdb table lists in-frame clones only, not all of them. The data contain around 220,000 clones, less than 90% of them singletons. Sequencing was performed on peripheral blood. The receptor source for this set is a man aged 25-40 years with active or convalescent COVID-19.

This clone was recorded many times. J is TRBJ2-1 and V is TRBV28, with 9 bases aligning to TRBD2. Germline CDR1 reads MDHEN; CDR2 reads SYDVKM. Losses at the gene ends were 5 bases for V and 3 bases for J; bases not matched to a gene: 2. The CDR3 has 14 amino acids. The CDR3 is CASSRLAVYNEQFF. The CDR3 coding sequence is TGTGCCAGCAGTCGACTAGCGGTCTACAATGAGCAGTTCTTC.

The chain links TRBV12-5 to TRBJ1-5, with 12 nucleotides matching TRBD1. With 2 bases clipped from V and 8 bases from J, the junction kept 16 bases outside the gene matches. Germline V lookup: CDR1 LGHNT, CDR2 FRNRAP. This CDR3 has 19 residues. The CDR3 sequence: CASGLRRDRGQFGGEPQHF. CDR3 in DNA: TGTGCTAGTGGTTTGCGCCGGGACAGGGGGCAATTTGGGGGTGAGCCCCAGCATTTT.

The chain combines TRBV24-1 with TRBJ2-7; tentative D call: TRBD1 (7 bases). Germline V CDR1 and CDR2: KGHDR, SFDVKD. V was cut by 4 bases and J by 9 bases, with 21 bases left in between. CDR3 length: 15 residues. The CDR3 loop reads CATSDLRGQIETQYF. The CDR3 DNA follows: TGTGCCACCAGTGACCTGCGGGGACAGATAGAAACGCAGTACTTC.

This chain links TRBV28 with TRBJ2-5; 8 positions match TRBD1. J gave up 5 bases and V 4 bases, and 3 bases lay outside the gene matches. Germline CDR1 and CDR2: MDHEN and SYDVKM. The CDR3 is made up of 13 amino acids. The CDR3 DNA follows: TGTGCCAGCAGTTCAGGGGGCCGGGAGACCCAGTACTTC. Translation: CASSSGGRETQYF.

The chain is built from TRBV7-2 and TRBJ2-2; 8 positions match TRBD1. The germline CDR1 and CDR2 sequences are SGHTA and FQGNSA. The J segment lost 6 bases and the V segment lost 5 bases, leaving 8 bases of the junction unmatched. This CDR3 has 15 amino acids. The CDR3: CASSPIRGLAGELFF. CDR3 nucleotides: TGTGCCAGCAGCCCCATCAGGGGGCTGGCCGGGGAGCTGTTTTTT.

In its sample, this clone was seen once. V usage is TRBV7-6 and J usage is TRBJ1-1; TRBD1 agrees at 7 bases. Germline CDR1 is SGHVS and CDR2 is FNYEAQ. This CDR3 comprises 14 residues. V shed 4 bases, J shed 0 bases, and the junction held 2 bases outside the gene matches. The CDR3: CASSSGQMNTEAFF. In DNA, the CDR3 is TGTGCCAGCAGCTCGGGACAGATGAACACTGAAGCTTTCTTT.

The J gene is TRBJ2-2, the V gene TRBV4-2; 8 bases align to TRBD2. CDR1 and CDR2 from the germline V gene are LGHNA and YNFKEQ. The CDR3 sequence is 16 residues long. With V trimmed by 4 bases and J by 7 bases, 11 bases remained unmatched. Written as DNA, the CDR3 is TGTGCCAGCAGCCTTCAAGCGGGAGAAAGGGTCGGGGAGCTGTTTTTT. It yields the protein CASSLQAGERVGELFF.

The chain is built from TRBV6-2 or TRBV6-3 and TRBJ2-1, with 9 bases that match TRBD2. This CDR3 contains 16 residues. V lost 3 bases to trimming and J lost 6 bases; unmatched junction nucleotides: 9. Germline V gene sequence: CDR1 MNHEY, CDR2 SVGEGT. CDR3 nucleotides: TGTGCCAGCAGTTATCACGCGGGAGGGAGGGGCAATGAGCAGTTCTTC. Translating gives CASSYHAGGRGNEQFF.

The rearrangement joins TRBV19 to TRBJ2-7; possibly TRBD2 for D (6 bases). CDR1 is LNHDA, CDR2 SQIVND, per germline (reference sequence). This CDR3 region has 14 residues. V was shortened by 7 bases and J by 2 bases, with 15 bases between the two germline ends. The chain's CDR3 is CASTPGSGTYEQYF. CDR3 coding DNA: TGTGCCAGTACCCCCGGGAGCGGAACCTACGAGCAGTACTTC. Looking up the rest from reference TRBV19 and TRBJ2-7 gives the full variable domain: DGGITQSPKYLFRKEGQNVTLSCEQNLNHDAMYWYRQDPGQGLRLIYYSQIVNDFQKGDIAEGYSVSREKKESFPLTVTSAQKNPTAFYLCASTPGSGTYEQYFGPGTRLTVT.

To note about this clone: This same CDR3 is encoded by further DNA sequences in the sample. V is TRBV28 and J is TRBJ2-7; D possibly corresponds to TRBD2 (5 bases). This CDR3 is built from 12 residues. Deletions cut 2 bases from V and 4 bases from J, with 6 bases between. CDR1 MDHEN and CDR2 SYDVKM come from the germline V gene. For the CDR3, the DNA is TGTGCCAGCAGTTTAGAGGGATACGAGCAGTACTTC. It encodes CASSLEGYEQYF. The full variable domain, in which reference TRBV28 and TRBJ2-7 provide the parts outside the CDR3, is DVKVTQSSRYLVKRTGEKVFLECVQDMDHENMFWYRQDPGLGLRLIYFSYDVKMKEKGDIPEGYSVSREKKERFSLILESASTNQTSMYLCASSLEGYEQYFGPGTRLTVT.

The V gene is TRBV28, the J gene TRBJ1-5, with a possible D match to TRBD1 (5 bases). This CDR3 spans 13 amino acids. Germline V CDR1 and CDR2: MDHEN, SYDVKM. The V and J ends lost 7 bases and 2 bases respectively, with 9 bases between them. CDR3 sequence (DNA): TGTGCCAGCACCCTAGGGGGCAATCAGCCCCAGCATTTT. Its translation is CASTLGGNQPQHF.

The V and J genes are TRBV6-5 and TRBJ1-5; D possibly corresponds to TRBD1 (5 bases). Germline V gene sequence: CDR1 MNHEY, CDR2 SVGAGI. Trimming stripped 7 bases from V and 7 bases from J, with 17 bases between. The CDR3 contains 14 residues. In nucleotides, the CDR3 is TGTGCCAGCACCCCAGTCAGGGCAAGACAGCCCCAGCATTTT. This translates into CASTPVRARQPQHF.

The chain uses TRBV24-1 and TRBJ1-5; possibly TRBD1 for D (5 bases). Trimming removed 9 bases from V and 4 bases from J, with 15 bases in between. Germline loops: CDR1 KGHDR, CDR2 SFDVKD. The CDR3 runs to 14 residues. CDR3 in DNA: TGTGCCACCTCACCCGCAGGGCCAAATCAGCCCCAGCATTTT. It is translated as CATSPAGPNQPQHF.